The present T cell receptor beta chain was sequenced within a study of prognosis after radiotherapy for stage I lung cancer. Findings and limits, study-wide: Patients who developed distant metastases had lower Shannon entropy after stereotactic body radiation therapy.

By two-round multiplex PCR, the TCR beta CDR3 was amplified from genomic DNA. Each TRBV and TRBJ gene had its own primer in the first PCR round. TCRdb reprocessed the multiplex PCR reads via MiXCR and lists one record per CDR3 protein. The table records more than 11,000 distinct CDR3 sequences, 45% to 55% of them present only once. This CDR3 is 15 amino acids long. The V gene's germline CDR1 is MNHNS and CDR2 SASEGT. J gave up 6 bases and V 1 base, and 5 bases lay outside the gene matches. By frequency in the sample, this clonotype is medium-sized (0.01 to 0.1%). Its specificity is not known. The TCR sequence derives from a donor of 50 years or more with non-small cell lung cancer. The genes are TRBV6-1 and TRBJ2-1; 8 bases fit TRBD1. The sequencing used PBMCs, collected before or after stereotactic body radiation therapy (not recorded which). CDR3: CASSEVGTGRNEQFF. CDR3 coding DNA: TGTGCCAGCAGTGAAGTGGGGACAGGTCGCAATGAGCAGTTCTTC.